Below, 29 T cell receptor beta chains from the same sample are listed, as sequenced in a study of cytotoxic CD8 clonotypes in ibrutinib-treated CLL. Data came from immunoSEQ multiplex PCR; TCRdb stores just in-frame clones and leaves some out. The data hold around 310,000 clones, with roughly 85% observed a single time. The sequenced sample was PBMCs, obtained before ibrutinib treatment. Receptors originate from a human donor with chronic lymphocytic leukemia.

This chain connects TRBV25-1 to TRBJ2-1, with D maybe TRBD2 (6 bases). CDR3 length equals 15 residues. The V end was cut by 1 base, the J end by 8 bases, with 15 bases between. Germline V gene sequence: CDR1 MGHDK, CDR2 SYGVNS. The CDR3 is CASSESKGGWDEQFF. CDR3 bases: TGTGCCAGCAGTGAATCCAAGGGAGGCTGGGATGAGCAGTTCTTC.

The V gene is TRBV4-2, the J gene TRBJ1-5; tentative D call: TRBD1 (5 bases). The germline V gene has CDR1 LGHNA and CDR2 YNFKEQ. This CDR3 contains 15 residues. V was trimmed by 8 bases and J by 3 bases, leaving 17 bases between them. DNA for the CDR3: TGTGCCAGCGCTCTCACCGGGGGTGTCAATCAGCCCCAGCATTTT. This encodes CASALTGGVNQPQHF.

The chain joins TRBV30 to TRBJ2-1, with D uncertain. Germline lookup yields CDR1 GTSNPN and CDR2 SVGIG (reference sequence). CDR3 length: 17 amino acids. V lost 3 bases, J lost 0 bases, and 18 bases lay in between. The CDR3 spells CAWRGRLRASSYNEQFF. CDR3 coding DNA: TGTGCCTGGAGGGGTAGACTTAGAGCTAGCTCCTACAATGAGCAGTTCTTC.

V is TRBV7-9 and J is TRBJ2-2; D possibly corresponds to TRBD1 (6 bases). V lost 2 bases and J lost 6, with 13 bases in between. Germline V gene data show CDR1 as SEHNR and CDR2 as FQNEAQ (reference sequence). This CDR3 contains 15 residues. The chain's CDR3 is CASSLRPGVAGELFF. The DNA of the CDR3 is TGTGCCAGCAGCTTACGCCCAGGGGTCGCCGGGGAGCTGTTTTTT.

The chain joins TRBV30 to TRBJ1-2, with 7 positions matching TRBD1. The CDR3 loop spans 16 amino acids. Germline V lookup: CDR1 GTSNPN, CDR2 SVGIG (reference sequence). The junction had 7 bases not matched to a gene; V was cut back by 0 bases and J by 0 bases. The CDR3 loop reads CAWSVPGDSSNYGYTF. The DNA of the CDR3 is TGTGCCTGGAGTGTACCGGGGGACAGTTCTAACTATGGCTACACCTTC. Full variable domain (outside the CDR3, taken from reference TRBV30 and TRBJ1-2): SQTIHQWPATLVQPVGSPLSLECTVEGTSNPNLYWYRQAAGRGLQLLFYSVGIGQISSEVPQNLSASRPQDRQFILSSKKLLLSDSGFYLCAWSVPGDSSNYGYTFGSGTRLTVV.

The rearrangement links TRBV30 to TRBJ1-1; D is unclear. Between the trimmed V and J ends, which lost 0 bases and 6 bases, there was a span of 8 bases. CDR3 length equals 12 residues. The V gene's germline CDR1 is GTSNPN and CDR2 SVGIG (reference sequence). The CDR3: CAWSVQTAEAFF. DNA of the CDR3: TGTGCCTGGAGTGTACAGACGGCTGAAGCTTTCTTT.

This chain connects TRBV10-3 to TRBJ2-1; D gene ambiguous. From germline, CDR1 is ENHRY and CDR2 SYGVKD. V lost 5 bases, J lost 4 bases, and 15 bases lay in between. The CDR3 spans 15 residues. CDR3 bases: TGTGCCATCAGTACGGAGAGACCTGCATACAATGAGCAGTTCTTC. It codes for CAISTERPAYNEQFF.

The chain links TRBV18 to TRBJ2-1, with D possibly matching TRBD2 (6 bases). The CDR3 totals 14 residues. V was clipped by 6 bases and J by 9 bases, with 18 bases between them. Germline loops: CDR1 KGHSH, CDR2 LQKENI. The CDR3 bases are TGTGCCAGCTCCCGGGAGACAGCCGGGACTGAGCAGTTCTTC. Protein product: CASSRETAGTEQFF.

The V gene is TRBV7-6, the J gene TRBJ1-2; D is unresolved. The CDR3 has 15 amino acids. Per germline, CDR1 SGHVS and CDR2 FNYEAQ. The germline V and J ends were trimmed by 5 bases and 6 bases, with 19 bases remaining between them. CDR3 DNA: TGTGCCAGCAGCCCTGCTCCTTCGCCATATAATGGCTACACCTTC. This encodes CASSPAPSPYNGYTF. The full variable domain, in which reference TRBV7-6 and TRBJ1-2 provide the parts outside the CDR3, is GAGVSQSPRYKVTKRGQDVALRCDPISGHVSLYWYRQALGQGPEFLTYFNYEAQQDKSGLPNDRFSAERPEGSISTLTIQRTEQRDSAMYRCASSPAPSPYNGYTFGSGTRLTVV.

The chain has TRBV4-1 and TRBJ2-7, with unresolved D. V was trimmed by 4 bases and J by 2 bases, leaving 15 bases between them. CDR1 and CDR2 (germline): MGHRA, YSYEKL. The CDR3 contains 15 residues. Here the CDR3 reads CASSPSLSGTYEQYF. In DNA form, the CDR3 reads TGCGCCAGCAGCCCCTCTTTGAGTGGAACCTACGAGCAGTACTTC.

This clone was detected only once. V usage is TRBV7-2 and J usage is TRBJ1-4; D is undetermined. The CDR3 is 14 residues long. Trimming shortened V by 5 bases and J by 4 bases, and 11 bases separated the two germline ends. In germline, CDR1 is SGHTA, CDR2 FQGNSA. The CDR3 here is CASSPGRNNEKLFF. In DNA form, the CDR3 reads TGTGCCAGCAGCCCTGGACGGAATAATGAAAAACTGTTTTTT.

This clone was picked up a small number of times. J is TRBJ2-7 and V is TRBV2; a possible D gene is TRBD2 (5 bases). Trimming cost V 6 bases and J 4 bases, with 10 bases left between them. The CDR3 contains 12 residues. CDR1 SNHLY and CDR2 FYNNEI come from the germline V gene. The CDR3 protein is CASRPPGYEQYF. CDR3 sequence (DNA): TGTGCCAGCAGGCCCCCGGGGTACGAGCAGTACTTC.

This clone was detected once. The chain links TRBV5-1 to TRBJ1-2; a weak D match, TRBD1 (5 bases). Germline values: CDR1 SGHRS, CDR2 YFSETQ. This CDR3 is 14 amino acids long. V lost 0 bases and J lost 6, with 12 bases in between. The CDR3 nucleotides are TGCGCCAGCAGCTTGGATTTACAGGCGGATGGCTACACCTTC. Amino acids: CASSLDLQADGYTF.

V gene TRBV13 combines with J gene TRBJ2-1, with D tentatively TRBD2 (5 bases). CDR3 size: 16 residues. Germline assignment: CDR1 PRHDT and CDR2 FYEKMQ (reference sequence). With 5 bases removed from V and 4 bases from J, the gap between germline ends came to 18 bases. Here the CDR3 reads CASSPSTGSEYNEQFF. CDR3 nucleotide sequence: TGTGCCAGCAGCCCATCGACCGGTAGCGAGTACAATGAGCAGTTCTTC.

In its sample, this clone was seen once. This chain joins TRBV15 and TRBJ2-7, with D possibly matching TRBD1 (6 bases). From germline, CDR1 is LNHNV and CDR2 YYDKDF (reference sequence). There are 15 residues in the CDR3. With 3 bases removed from V and 0 bases from J, the gap between germline ends came to 12 bases. The CDR3 is CATSSRNRVSYEQYF. The CDR3 DNA reads as TGTGCCACCAGCAGCAGGAACAGGGTCTCCTACGAGCAGTACTTC.

The chain couples TRBV5-6 to TRBJ2-1; D gene unclear. Trimming removed 1 base from V and 2 bases from J, with 7 bases in between. CDR1 and CDR2 from the germline V gene are SGHDT and YYEEEE. This CDR3 is 14 amino acids long. CDR3 nucleotide sequence: TGTGCCAGCAGCTTGTCCGGAGCCTACAATGAGCAGTTCTTC. This translates into CASSLSGAYNEQFF.

The CDR3 coding sequence is TGCGCCAGCAGCTCCGGGTCCCAAGGGGGGGAAGAAAAACTGTTTTTT. Protein product: CASSSGSQGGEEKLFF. The gene calls are TRBV5-1 and TRBJ1-4; D might be TRBD1 (6 bases). Germline loops: CDR1 SGHRS, CDR2 YFSETQ. Trimming took 3 bases from V and 8 from J, leaving 20 bases between them. The CDR3 extends over 16 amino acids. Looking up the rest from reference TRBV5-1 and TRBJ1-4 gives the full variable domain: KAGVTQTPRYLIKTRGQQVTLSCSPISGHRSVSWYQQTPGQGLQFLFEYFSETQRNKGNFPGRFSGRQFSNSRSEMNVSTLELGDSALYLCASSSGSQGGEEKLFFGSGTQLSVL.

This rearrangement joins TRBV4-1 to TRBJ1-2; 7 bases agree with TRBD1. CDR1 and CDR2 from the germline V gene are MGHRA and YSYEKL. This CDR3 contains 15 residues. Germline trimming cut 4 bases from V and 3 bases from J; bases unmatched to any gene: 8. CDR3 bases: TGCGCCAGCAGCCCCTCCAAGGGGGCGGACTATGGCTACACCTTC. It yields the protein CASSPSKGADYGYTF.

The V call is TRBV7-2, the J call TRBJ1-1, with D possibly TRBD1 on 5 matching bases. Germline CDR1 is SGHTA and CDR2 is FQGNSA. The CDR3 has 14 amino acids. Trimming took off 1 base at V and 3 bases at J, with 9 bases between the two ends. CDR3 nucleotide sequence: TGTGCCAGCAGCTTAGTTTTGGGGGACACTGAAGCTTTCTTT. Protein sequence: CASSLVLGDTEAFF.

This clone occurred once. The V call is TRBV5-1, the J call TRBJ2-5; tentatively, D is TRBD1 (5 bases). V was pared by 0 bases and J by 7 bases, with 16 bases between. This CDR3 comprises 15 residues. The germline gives CDR1 SGHRS, CDR2 YFSETQ. The CDR3 DNA follows: TGCGCCAGCAGCTTGGCAAGCCAGTCTCAGGGGACCCAGTACTTC. It yields the protein CASSLASQSQGTQYF.

The CDR3 protein is CASSYRSAWVRTGELFF. The CDR3 bases are TGTGCCAGCAGTTACCGTAGTGCGTGGGTTCGAACCGGGGAGCTGTTTTTT. The chain recombines TRBV27 with TRBJ2-2; D call uncertain. The CDR3 length is 17 residues. The germline V gene has CDR1 MNHEY and CDR2 SMNVEV (reference sequence). Trimming shortened V by 4 bases and J by 5 bases, and 20 bases separated the two germline ends.

This chain joins TRBV6-5 and TRBJ1-5; D is uncertain. Trimming pared 2 bases from V and 3 bases from J, leaving 5 bases between. Germline CDR1 and CDR2: MNHEY and SVGAGI. CDR3 length: 13 amino acids. DNA of the CDR3: TGTGCCAGCAGTTACGGAAACAATCAGCCCCAGCATTTT. Its translation is CASSYGNNQPQHF.

The chain links TRBV6-5 to TRBJ1-5; D ambiguous. This CDR3 spans 14 amino acids. Trimming cost V 6 bases and J 2 bases, with 11 bases left between them. Germline CDR1 MNHEY, CDR2 SVGAGI. In DNA form, the CDR3 reads TGTGCCAGCAGCCACCGGAGGGGCAATCAGCCCCAGCATTTT. Protein sequence: CASSHRRGNQPQHF.

The chain couples TRBV20-1 to TRBJ2-1; D is unclear. V was trimmed by 6 bases and J by 10 bases, leaving 13 bases between them. CDR1 and CDR2 (germline): DFQATT, SNEGSKA (reference sequence). The CDR3 consists of 11 residues. CDR3 region: CSAVGWGEQFF. CDR3 DNA sequence: TGCAGTGCGGTCGGGTGGGGAGAGCAGTTCTTC.

This chain connects TRBV15 to TRBJ2-5, with D uncertain. Per the germline V gene, CDR1 is LNHNV and CDR2 is YYDKDF (reference sequence). V lost 1 base to trimming and J lost 1 base, with 7 bases between them. This CDR3 region has 14 residues. CDR3 bases: TGTGCCACCAGCAGAGTCCACAGCCAAGAGACCCAGTACTTC. This encodes CATSRVHSQETQYF.

The J gene is TRBJ1-1, the V gene TRBV5-1; 10 nucleotides line up with TRBD1. CDR1 and CDR2 (germline): SGHRS, YFSETQ. V gave up 4 bases and J gave up 7 bases; unmatched junction bases: 10. The CDR3 covers 15 residues. CDR3 region: CASSRERQGAHEAFF. CDR3 sequence (DNA): TGCGCCAGCAGCAGGGAGCGACAGGGGGCGCATGAAGCTTTCTTT.

The genes are TRBV5-1 and TRBJ1-3, with D possibly matching TRBD1 (6 bases). V lost 3 bases, J lost 2 bases, and 15 bases lay in between. This CDR3 spans 16 amino acids. Germline V lookup: CDR1 SGHRS, CDR2 YFSETQ. CDR3 loop: CASSYTIYRAGNTIYF. The CDR3 DNA is TGCGCCAGCAGCTACACCATCTACAGGGCTGGAAACACCATATATTTT.

Concerning this clone: At one boundary the junction diverges from the germline segment, which might be a read error. V gene TRBV5-4 combines with J gene TRBJ1-2, with unresolved D. Germline CDR1 SGHNT, CDR2 YYREEE (reference sequence). This CDR3 is built from 13 residues. This chain's CDR3 is CASSPTPDYGYTF. CDR3 sequence (DNA): TGCGCCAGCAGCCCGACACCAGACTATGGCTACACCTTC.

V and J are TRBV6-1 and TRBJ2-4; 7 bases align to TRBD1. The J segment lost 6 bases and the V segment lost 3 bases, leaving 11 bases of the junction unmatched. Germline CDR1 and CDR2: MNHNS and SASEGT. The CDR3 covers 16 residues. Here the CDR3 reads CASSDLWQGVLNIQYF. The DNA of the CDR3 is TGTGCCAGCAGTGATCTGTGGCAGGGGGTTTTAAACATTCAGTACTTC.